The TCR beta chain described here comes from a study of molecular identifiers for immune sequencing clone quantification. Preparation of the bulk TCR libraries relied on previously described methods and listed TCR primers. TCRdb reprocessed the PCR reads with MiXCR, giving one entry per CDR3 protein. The table lists about 510,000 distinct CDR3 sequences, 25% of them singletons. Worth noting for this clonotype: Its antigen is still unknown.

CDR3 size: 15 residues. Germline CDR1 reads MNHEY; CDR2 reads SVGAGI. With 10 bases removed from V and 5 bases from J, the gap between germline ends came to 23 bases. General study points: Under 1% of molecules in naive cells, but over 97% of effector molecules, belonged to clones above 20 RNA copies.

The sequence was collected from a human donor in good health. Some libraries in this study had Jurkat cell RNA spiked in. Sample: naive CD8+ T cells from blood, with Jurkat cell RNA spiked in. Regarding subset: FACS-sorted CD8+CD4-CCR7+CD45RA+ naive T cells. The chain couples TRBV6-5 to TRBJ1-2, with D possibly TRBD1 on 5 matching bases. CDR3 sequence reads: CANHAPPGDPYGYTF. In DNA, the CDR3 is TGTGCCAACCATGCCCCTCCCGGGGACCCTTATGGCTACACCTTC.